This T cell receptor beta chain was sequenced for a study of cytomegalovirus exposure and HLA in healthy donors. Study-wide context: According to later analysis, the same platform produced the 90 to 150 validation and some 680 first-cohort repertoires.

The assay was immunoSEQ multiplex PCR, and TCRdb's table has in-frame clones only and misses some. The profile shows some 76,000 clones, less than 95% of them singletons. The V gene lost 3 bases and the J gene lost 4 bases, with 39 bases spanning the gap. The CDR3 runs to 23 residues. The germline gives CDR1 LNHDA, CDR2 SQIVND (reference sequence). General observations from the study: Subsequent analysis found a tendency for first-cohort TCR clusters to co-occur within the 95 to 150 validation repertoires. Associated with cytomegalovirus, according to the listing, were 170 or so TCR beta chains.

For this clone: Its antigen is undetermined.

This chain links TRBV19 with TRBJ1-2, with D tentatively TRBD1 (5 bases). The source of this sequence is a woman between 18 and 29 years old in good health and CMV-seropositive. Sequencing was performed on PBMCs. The CDR3 reads CASSIFGRALNGSGTKGGYGYTF. CDR3 DNA: TGTGCCAGTAGTATCTTCGGGAGAGCCCTTAATGGGAGCGGGACTAAAGGAGGCTATGGCTACACCTTC. The full variable domain, completed using reference TRBV19 and TRBJ1-2, is DGGITQSPKYLFRKEGQNVTLSCEQNLNHDAMYWYRQDPGQGLRLIYYSQIVNDFQKGDIAEGYSVSREKKESFPLTVTSAQKNPTAFYLCASSIFGRALNGSGTKGGYGYTFGSGTRLTVV.